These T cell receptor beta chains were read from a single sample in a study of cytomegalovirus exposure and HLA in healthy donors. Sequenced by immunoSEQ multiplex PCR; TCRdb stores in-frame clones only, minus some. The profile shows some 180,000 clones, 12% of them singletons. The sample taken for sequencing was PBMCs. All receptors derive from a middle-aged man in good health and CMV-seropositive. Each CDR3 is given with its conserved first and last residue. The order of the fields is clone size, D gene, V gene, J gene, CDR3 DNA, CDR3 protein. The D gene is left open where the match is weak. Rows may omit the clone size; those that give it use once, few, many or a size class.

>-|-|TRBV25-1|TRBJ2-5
TGTGCCAGCAGTGAACTTGGGACTGGGAAAGAGACCCAGTACTTC
CASSELGTGKETQYF
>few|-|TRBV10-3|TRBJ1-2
TGTGCCATCAGACGCGGGGGTTCTAACTATGGCTACACCTTC
CAIRRGGSNYGYTF
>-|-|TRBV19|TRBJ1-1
TGTGCCAGTAGTATAAGGCCAACAGGCACTGAAGCTTTCTTT
CASSIRPTGTEAFF
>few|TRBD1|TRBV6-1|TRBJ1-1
TGTGCCAGCCGGGACAGTTGGAGTGAAGCTTTCTTT
CASRDSWSEAFF
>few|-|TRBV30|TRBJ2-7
TGTGCCTGGAGTGGTGGCCCGCTGAAGTACTTC
CAWSGGPLKYF
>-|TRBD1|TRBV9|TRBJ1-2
TGTGCCAGCAGCGCCCAGGGGGCGCTGAGGAATGGCTACACCTTC
CASSAQGALRNGYTF
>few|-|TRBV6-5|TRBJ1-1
TGTGCCAGCAGTTACTCGGGCCGGTGGGACACTGAAGCTTTCTTT
CASSYSGRWDTEAFF
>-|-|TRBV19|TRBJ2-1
TGTGCCAGTAGTATAACTGGGAGCTCCTACAATGAGCAGTTCTTC
CASSITGSSYNEQFF
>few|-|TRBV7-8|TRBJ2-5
TGTGCCAGCAGCCCAAGTACAGGGAATCAAGAGACCCAGTACTTC
CASSPSTGNQETQYF
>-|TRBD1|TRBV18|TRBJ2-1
TGTGCCAGCTCACGCATCGGACAGGGTTCCTACAATGAGCAGTTCTTC
CASSRIGQGSYNEQFF
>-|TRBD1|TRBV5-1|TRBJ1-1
TGCGCCAGCACCTCGGGACAGACCATGAACACTGAAGCTTTCTTT
CASTSGQTMNTEAFF
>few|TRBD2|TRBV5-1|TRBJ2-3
TGCGCCAGCAAGCGGGGACTAGTAACAGATACGCAGTATTTT
CASKRGLVTDTQYF
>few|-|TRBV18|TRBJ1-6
TGTGCCAGCTCGCTAAACACAGGATATAATTCACCCCTCCACTTT
CASSLNTGYNSPLHF
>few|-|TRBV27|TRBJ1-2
TGTGCCAGCAGTAGTGGCTGGGGGGGTGGCTACACCTTC
CASSSGWGGGYTF
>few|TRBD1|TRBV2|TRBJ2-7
TGTGCCAGCAAAGGACAGGCGAGCTCCTACGAGCAGTACTTC
CASKGQASSYEQYF
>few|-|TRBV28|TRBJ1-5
TGTGCCAGCAGTCCCCCGTCCAGTCAGGTGAACAATCAGCCCCAGCATTTT
CASSPPSSQVNNQPQHF
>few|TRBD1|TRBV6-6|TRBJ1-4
TGTGCCAGCAGCTCGGACAGGGGAAATAATGAAAAACTGTTTTTT
CASSSDRGNNEKLFF
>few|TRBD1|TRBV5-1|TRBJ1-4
TGCGCCAGCAGTTTCGACAGGGAGTCACTGTTTTTT
CASSFDRESLFF
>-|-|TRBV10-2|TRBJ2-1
TGCGCCAGCACCGGGGTTTTAGGAGAGCAGTTCTTC
CASTGVLGEQFF
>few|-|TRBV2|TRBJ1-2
TGTGCCAGCAGAGACGGGGGGGTGATGCATGGCTACACCTTC
CASRDGGVMHGYTF
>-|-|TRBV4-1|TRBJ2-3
TGCGCCAGCAGCCACGACCCGGACAGGGAGGGGCTAGCGGACACAGATACGCAGTATTTT
CASSHDPDREGLADTDTQYF
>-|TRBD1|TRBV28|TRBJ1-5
TGTGCCAGCAGTCCGCGCCGGACAGGGAGCAATCAGCCCCAGCATTTT
CASSPRRTGSNQPQHF
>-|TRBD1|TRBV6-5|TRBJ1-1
TGTGCCAGCAGCGCCCAGGGGGCGAACACTGAAGCTTTCTTT
CASSAQGANTEAFF
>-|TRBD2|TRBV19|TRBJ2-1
TGTGCCAGTAGTATAACTAGCGGGGCAAGCTCCTACAATGAGCAGTTCTTC
CASSITSGASSYNEQFF
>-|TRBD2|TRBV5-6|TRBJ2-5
TGTGCCAGCAGCTCGTCATCTAGCGGGGGGTGGGTGGAGACCCAGTACTTC
CASSSSSSGGWVETQYF
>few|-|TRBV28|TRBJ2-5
TGTGCCAGCAGTTCTAGTAGGGCCGGACTACAAGAGACCCAGTACTTC
CASSSSRAGLQETQYF
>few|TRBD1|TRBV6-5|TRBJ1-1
TGTGCCAGCAGACCCGGACAGGGTAGAACTGAAGCTTTCTTT
CASRPGQGRTEAFF
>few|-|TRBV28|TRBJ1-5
TGTGCCAGCAGTTCCCTGGACAGAGTTTATCAGCCCCAGCATTTT
CASSSLDRVYQPQHF
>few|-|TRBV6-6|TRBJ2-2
TGTGCCAGCAGTTACTCAGGGGTAGCCGGGGAGCTGTTTTTT
CASSYSGVAGELFF
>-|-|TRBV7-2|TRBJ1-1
TGTGCCAGCAGCCTAGCCGGGACAAAAAACACTGAAGCTTTCTTT
CASSLAGTKNTEAFF
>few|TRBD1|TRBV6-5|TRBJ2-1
TGTGCCAGCAGTCCTACCGGGACAGCCTACAATGAGCAGTTCTTC
CASSPTGTAYNEQFF
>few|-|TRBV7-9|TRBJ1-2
TGTGCCAGCAGCCGAGGAGGGGTTTCGGGCTACACCTTC
CASSRGGVSGYTF
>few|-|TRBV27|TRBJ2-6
TGTGCCAGCAGCACAGGGTTGGGGGCCAACGTCCTGACTTTC
CASSTGLGANVLTF
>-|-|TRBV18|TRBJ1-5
TGTGCCAGCTCACCAGCAGGGCGGAGCAAGCCCCAGCATTTT
CASSPAGRSKPQHF
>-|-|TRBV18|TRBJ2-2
TGTGCCAGCTCACCGGTCCAACAGGTGAACACCGGGGAGCTGTTTTTT
CASSPVQQVNTGELFF
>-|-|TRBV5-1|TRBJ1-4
TGCGCCAGTAAAATACAGCCTTCAACTAATGAAAAACTGTTTTTT
CASKIQPSTNEKLFF
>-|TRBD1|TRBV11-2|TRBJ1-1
TGTGCCAGCAGCTTGAAGGGGTCAGGGGGCACTGAAGCTTTCTTT
CASSLKGSGGTEAFF
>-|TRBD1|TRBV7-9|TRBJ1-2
TGTGCCAGCAGCGCGGACAGGGGTGGCTACACCTTC
CASSADRGGYTF
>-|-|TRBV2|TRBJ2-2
TGTGCCAGCAACGTGGGGGCCCTCACCGGGGAGCTGTTTTTT
CASNVGALTGELFF
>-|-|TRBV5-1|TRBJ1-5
TGCGCCAGCAGCTTACACCCAGGAAAGCCCCAGCATTTT
CASSLHPGKPQHF
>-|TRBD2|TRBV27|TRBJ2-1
TGTGCCAGCAGTTCACAGGGACTAGCGGGGCGCAATGAGCAGTTCTTC
CASSSQGLAGRNEQFF
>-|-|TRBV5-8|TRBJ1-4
TGTGCCAGCAGCCTACAGGGTTATAATGAAAAACTGTTTTTT
CASSLQGYNEKLFF
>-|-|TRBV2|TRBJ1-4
TGTGCCAGCAGTGGCCGCGGTCGCTTGTATCTGTTTTTT
CASSGRGRLYLFF
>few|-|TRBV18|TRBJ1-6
TGTGCCAGCTCACCGGACAGCCAAAATTCACCCCTCCACTTT
CASSPDSQNSPLHF
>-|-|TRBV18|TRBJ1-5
TGTGCCAGCTCACCCGCCCCAGGTCAGCCCCAGCATTTT
CASSPAPGQPQHF
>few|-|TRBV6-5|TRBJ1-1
TGTGCCAGCAGTTACTCGAGGAACACTGAAGCTTTCTTT
CASSYSRNTEAFF
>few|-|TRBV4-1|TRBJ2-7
TGCGCCAGCAGCCGGGGGGACAGTGGGCCCTACGAGCAGTACTTC
CASSRGDSGPYEQYF
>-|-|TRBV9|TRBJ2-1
TGTGCCAGCAGCGTAGTCCTAGGCGGTGAGCAGTTCTTC
CASSVVLGGEQFF
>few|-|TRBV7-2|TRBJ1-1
TGTGCCAGCAGCTTAGGCAGGTACAACACTGAAGCTTTCTTT
CASSLGRYNTEAFF
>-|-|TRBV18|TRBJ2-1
TGTGCCAGCTCACCCGGGGGTGAGCAGTTCTTC
CASSPGGEQFF
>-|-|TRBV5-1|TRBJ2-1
TGCGCCAGCAGCTTGAGGGAGGGGGGTACCTACAATGAGCAGTTCTTC
CASSLREGGTYNEQFF
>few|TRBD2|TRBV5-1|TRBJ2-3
TGCGCCAGCAGCCAAACTAGCGGGGGGATCACAGATACGCAGTATTTT
CASSQTSGGITDTQYF